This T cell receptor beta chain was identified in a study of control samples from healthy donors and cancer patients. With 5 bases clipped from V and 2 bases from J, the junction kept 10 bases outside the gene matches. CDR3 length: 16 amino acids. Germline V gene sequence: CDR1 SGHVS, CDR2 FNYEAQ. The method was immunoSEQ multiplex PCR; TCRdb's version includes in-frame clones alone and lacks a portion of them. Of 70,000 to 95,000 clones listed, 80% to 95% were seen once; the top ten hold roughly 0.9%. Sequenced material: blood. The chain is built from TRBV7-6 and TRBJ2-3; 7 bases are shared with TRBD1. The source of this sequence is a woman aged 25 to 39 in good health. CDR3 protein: CASSPRTGAFTDTQYF. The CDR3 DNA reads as TGTGCCAGCAGCCCGCGGACAGGAGCCTTCACAGATACGCAGTATTTT.